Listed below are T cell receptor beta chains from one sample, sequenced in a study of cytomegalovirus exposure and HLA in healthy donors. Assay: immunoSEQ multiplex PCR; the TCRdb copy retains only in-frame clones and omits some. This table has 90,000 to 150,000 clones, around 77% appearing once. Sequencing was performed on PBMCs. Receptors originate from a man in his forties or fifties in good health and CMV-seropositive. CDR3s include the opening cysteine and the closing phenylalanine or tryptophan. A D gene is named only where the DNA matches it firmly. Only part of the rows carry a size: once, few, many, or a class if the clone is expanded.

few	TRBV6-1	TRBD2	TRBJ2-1	TGTGCCAGCAGTGAACTAGCGGGCTCCTACAATGAGCAGTTCTTC	CASSELAGSYNEQFF
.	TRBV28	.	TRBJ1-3	TGTGCCAGCAAAATCGGGGGGTCTGGAAACACCATATATTTT	CASKIGGSGNTIYF
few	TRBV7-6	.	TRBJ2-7	TGTGCCAGCAGCCTCGACTTCCAGGGGTACGAGCAGTACTTC	CASSLDFQGYEQYF
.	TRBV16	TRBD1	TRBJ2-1	TGTGCCAGCAGCCAATCCACGACAGGGGACAATGAGCAGTTCTTC	CASSQSTTGDNEQFF
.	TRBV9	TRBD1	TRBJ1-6	TGTGCCAGCAGCGTATCAGGGGGCACCAATTCACCCCTCCACTTT	CASSVSGGTNSPLHF
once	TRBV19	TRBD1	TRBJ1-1	TGTGCCAGTAGTATAGCCGGGACAGGGACCACTGAAGCTTTCTTT	CASSIAGTGTTEAFF
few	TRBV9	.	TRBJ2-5	TGTGCCAGCAGCCCCCAGGGGGAGACCCAGTACTTC	CASSPQGETQYF
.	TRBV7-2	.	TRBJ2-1	TGTGCCAGCAGCTTAGCCCGGCGGGGGCCTAGCTCCTACAATGAGCAGTTCTTC	CASSLARRGPSSYNEQFF
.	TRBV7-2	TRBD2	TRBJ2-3	TGTGCCAGCAGCCCCTGGGAGCGGGGTTTCACAGATACGCAGTATTTT	CASSPWERGFTDTQYF
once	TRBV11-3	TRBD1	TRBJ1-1	TGTGCCAGCAGCCCCCGACAGGGGGACACTGAAGCTTTCTTT	CASSPRQGDTEAFF
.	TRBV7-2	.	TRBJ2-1	TGTGCCAGCAGCTTCGCAGGACTTTCCTACAATGAGCAGTTCTTC	CASSFAGLSYNEQFF
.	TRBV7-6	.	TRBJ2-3	TGTGCCAGCAGCTTACGCGGGGCGCCCACAGATACGCAGTATTTT	CASSLRGAPTDTQYF
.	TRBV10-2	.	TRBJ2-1	TGCGCCAGCTGCGTGGGACTGCCCCTAAATGAGCAGTTCTTC	CASCVGLPLNEQFF
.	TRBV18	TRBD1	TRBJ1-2	TGTGCCAGCTCACCAATTGCGGGACAGGGTGTCGAGGGGTATGGCTACACCTTC	CASSPIAGQGVEGYGYTF
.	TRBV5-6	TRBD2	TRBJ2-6	TGTGCCAGCAGCCAAGGACTAGCGGGGGGTAGCTCTGGGGCCAACGTCCTGACTTTC	CASSQGLAGGSSGANVLTF
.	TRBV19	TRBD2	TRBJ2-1	TGTGCCAGTAGGACGGGAGGTGGCATTATCGGTGAGCAGTTCTTC	CASRTGGGIIGEQFF
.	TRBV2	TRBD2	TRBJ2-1	TGTGCCAGCCGCCTCCCGAGGACTAGCGGGAATTTGGGGTCCTACAATGAGCAGTTCTTC	CASRLPRTSGNLGSYNEQFF
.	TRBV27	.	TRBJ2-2	TGTGCCAGCACTTCCGGGGGGCTAGAAACCGGGGAGCTGTTTTTT	CASTSGGLETGELFF
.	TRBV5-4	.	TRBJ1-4	TGTGCCAGCAGCCGCCGCGGGGGCGCCGGTGAAAAACTGTTTTTT	CASSRRGGAGEKLFF
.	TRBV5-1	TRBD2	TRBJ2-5	TGCGCCAGCAGCCTGGGGGGTAGCGGGAACCAAGAGACCCAGTACTTC	CASSLGGSGNQETQYF
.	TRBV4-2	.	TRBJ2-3	TGTGCCAGCAGCCAAGAAGGGGGTCCTGGGTCCCGGGGTACGCAGTATTTT	CASSQEGGPGSRGTQYF
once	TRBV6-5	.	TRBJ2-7	TGTGCCAGCAGTTACTCGATCGGAGACAGCTCCTACGAGCAGTACTTC	CASSYSIGDSSYEQYF
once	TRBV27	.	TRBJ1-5	TGTGCCAGCAGTTTTGTCGGTCAGCCCCAGCATTTT	CASSFVGQPQHF
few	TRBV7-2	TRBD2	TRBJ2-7	TGTGCCAGCAGCTTAGTTGGGTGGACTAGCGGAAGAGTTTCCTACGAGCAGTACTTC	CASSLVGWTSGRVSYEQYF
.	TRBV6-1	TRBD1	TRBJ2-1	TGTGCCAGCAGTGAACGGCCAGGGGGTAATGAGCAGTTCTTC	CASSERPGGNEQFF
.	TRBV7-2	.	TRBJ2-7	TGTGCCAGCAGCTTAGCGGGGAGCGAGCAGTACTTC	CASSLAGSEQYF
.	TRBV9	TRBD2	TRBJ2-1	TGTGCCAGCAGCCCACTAGCGGGATACGGTGAGCAGTTCTTC	CASSPLAGYGEQFF
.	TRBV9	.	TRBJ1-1	TGTGCCAGCAGCGTAGCTGCAGGGGTTAATACTGAAGCTTTCTTT	CASSVAAGVNTEAFF
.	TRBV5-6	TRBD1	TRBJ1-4	TGTGCCAGCAGCCCGGGACAGGGCGGTTCTGAAAAACTGTTTTTT	CASSPGQGGSEKLFF
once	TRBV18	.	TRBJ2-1	TGTGCCAGCTCACCCATCTCGAGCTCCTACAATGAGCAGTTCTTC	CASSPISSSYNEQFF
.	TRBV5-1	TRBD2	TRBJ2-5	TGCGCCAGCAGCTTGGAGGGACTACGGGGAGAGACCCAGTACTTC	CASSLEGLRGETQYF
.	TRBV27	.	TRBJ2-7	TGTGCCAGCAGTTCGCGGACTGGAACCTACGAGCAGTACTTC	CASSSRTGTYEQYF
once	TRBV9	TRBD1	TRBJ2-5	TGTGCCAGCAGCGTATCCACACAGGGGTACGAGACCCAGTACTTC	CASSVSTQGYETQYF
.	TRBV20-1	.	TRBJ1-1	TGCAGTGCTAGAAATTTCGCTGAAGCTTTCTTT	CSARNFAEAFF
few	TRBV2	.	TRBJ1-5	TGTGCCAGCAGTGACAGGGAGGTTAATCAGCCCCAGCATTTT	CASSDREVNQPQHF
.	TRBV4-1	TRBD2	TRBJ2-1	TGCGCCAGCAGCCAAGGAAGACTAGCGGGAGGTAATGAGCAGTTCTTC	CASSQGRLAGGNEQFF
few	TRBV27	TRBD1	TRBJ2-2	TGTGCCAGCAGTTTAGGGACAGGGCTAACCGGGGAGCTGTTTTTT	CASSLGTGLTGELFF
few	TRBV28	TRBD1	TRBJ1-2	TGTGCCAGCAGTCGGGACAGGTCTCTCTATGGCTACACCTTC	CASSRDRSLYGYTF
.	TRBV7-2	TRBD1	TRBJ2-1	TGTGCCAGCAGCCGACGGACAGGGAGCTCCTACAATGAGCAGTTCTTC	CASSRRTGSSYNEQFF
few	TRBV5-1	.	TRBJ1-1	TGCGCCAGCAGCTTGTTAGGGGGTCGGAACACTGAAGCTTTCTTT	CASSLLGGRNTEAFF